The rows below give T cell receptor beta chains drawn from one sample of a study of Graves' ophthalmopathy and Graves' hyperthyroidism. MiXCR was run by TCRdb on the multiplex PCR reads, yielding one entry per CDR3 protein. Among hundreds of thousands of distinct CDR3 sequences listed, about a fifth were seen once. Sequenced material: peripheral blood. The receptors stem from a woman aged 18 to 35 with stable Graves' hyperthyroidism. Some clones in this sample may be carry-over from other donors' samples. Both conserved end residues are part of each CDR3. The order of the fields is V gene, CDR3 length, D gene, J gene, clone size, CDR3 DNA, CDR3 protein. The D gene is left open where the match is weak. Some rows have no size entry. The others give once, few or many, or a class for an expanded clone.

TRBV6-5	16	TRBD2	TRBJ2-2	-	TGTGCCAGCAGTTACGGAGCGGGAGGGGGCACCGGGGAGCTGTTTTTT	CASSYGAGGGTGELFF
TRBV20-1	13	-	TRBJ2-7	many	TGCAGTGCTAGTGAGAGGGAGTTCTACGAGCAGTACTTC	CSASEREFYEQYF
TRBV6-1	12	-	TRBJ2-7	many	TGTGCCAGCAGTGAACCCACAACCGAGCAGTACTTC	CASSEPTTEQYF
TRBV12-3/TRBV12-4	16	-	TRBJ2-7	-	TGTGCCAGCAGTTTAAGTCAGGGGAAAACATCCTACGAGCAGTACTTC	CASSLSQGKTSYEQYF
TRBV18	15	-	TRBJ2-7	-	TGTGCCAGCTCAGGGACGGAAACAAGCTCCTACGAGCAGTACTTC	CASSGTETSSYEQYF
TRBV25-1	16	-	TRBJ2-5	-	TGTGCCAGCAGTACCAGGACAGATTCCGCGGTAGAGACCCAGTACTTC	CASSTRTDSAVETQYF
TRBV4-1	13	-	TRBJ1-5	many	TGCGCCAGCAGCCTGGTCCTGAATCAGCCCCAGCATTTT	CASSLVLNQPQHF
TRBV6-2/TRBV6-3	16	-	TRBJ1-5	many	TGTGCCAGCAGTTACTCTGGGGGCGGAGGCAATCAGCCCCAGCATTTT	CASSYSGGGGNQPQHF
TRBV19	15	TRBD1	TRBJ2-7	many	TGTGCCAGTAGTATGGGGGGACAGGCCCAGGTGGAGCAGTACTTC	CASSMGGQAQVEQYF
TRBV11-1	16	TRBD1	TRBJ1-2	-	TGTGCCAGCAGCCCGGTTGTTGGACAGGGACCCTATGGCTACACCTTC	CASSPVVGQGPYGYTF
TRBV15	16	-	TRBJ1-1	many	TGTGCCACCAGCAGAGATCTGGGGATCATGAACACTGAAGCTTTCTTT	CATSRDLGIMNTEAFF
TRBV20-1	14	TRBD1	TRBJ2-2	few	TGCAGTGCTAGAAAGGACAGGGACACCGGGGAGCTGTTGTTT	CSARKDRDTGELLF
TRBV28	15	-	TRBJ1-1	many	TGTGCCAGCAGTGCTTGGACAGCCATGAACACTGAAGCTTTCTTT	CASSAWTAMNTEAFF
TRBV11-2	14	-	TRBJ2-4	-	TGTGCCAGCAGCCCACTCAGGTCCAAAAACATTCAGTACTTC	CASSPLRSKNIQYF
TRBV7-8	14	-	TRBJ1-5	many	TGTGCCAGCAGCTTACAGGCGGGCAATCAGCCCCAGCATTTT	CASSLQAGNQPQHF
TRBV20-1	16	-	TRBJ2-5	many	TGCAGTGCTAGAGATTTAGGTACGGTGGCCCAAGAGACCCAGTACTTC	CSARDLGTVAQETQYF
TRBV19	14	TRBD2	TRBJ2-7	-	TGTGCCAGTAGTAAAACTAGCGGCCTGGGCGAGCAGTACTTC	CASSKTSGLGEQYF
TRBV5-1	16	TRBD1	TRBJ2-7	many	TGCGCCAGCAGCCCGACGATCGGGACAGGGTCCTACGAGCAGTACTTC	CASSPTIGTGSYEQYF
TRBV30	14	-	TRBJ1-1	many	TGTGCCTGGAGTCCTTACTACGGGAACACTGAAGCTTTCTTT	CAWSPYYGNTEAFF
TRBV24-1	14	-	TRBJ1-5	few	TGTGCCACCAGTGATTCGGGACGGAATCAGCCCCAGCATTTT	CATSDSGRNQPQHF
TRBV6-1	13	-	TRBJ1-1	many	TGTGCCAGCAGTGAAAGTAGGGACACTGAAGCTTTCTTT	CASSESRDTEAFF
TRBV2	12	-	TRBJ2-5	many	TGTGCCACTGGACGGAACCAAGAGACCCAGTACTTC	CATGRNQETQYF